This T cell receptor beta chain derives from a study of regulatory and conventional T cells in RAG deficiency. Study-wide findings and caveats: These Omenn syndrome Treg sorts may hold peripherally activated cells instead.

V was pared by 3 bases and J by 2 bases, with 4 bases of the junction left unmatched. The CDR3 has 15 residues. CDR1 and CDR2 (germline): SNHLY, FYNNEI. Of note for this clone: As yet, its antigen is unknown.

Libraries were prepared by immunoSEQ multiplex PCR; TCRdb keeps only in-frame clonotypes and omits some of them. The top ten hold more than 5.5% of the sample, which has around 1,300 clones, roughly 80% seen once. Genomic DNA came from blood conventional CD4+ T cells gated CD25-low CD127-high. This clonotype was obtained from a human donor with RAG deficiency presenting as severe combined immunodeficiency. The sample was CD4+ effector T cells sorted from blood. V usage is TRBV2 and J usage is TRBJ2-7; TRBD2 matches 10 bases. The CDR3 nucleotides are TGTGCCAGCAGTGACGGACTAGCGGCGGCCTACGAGCAGTACTTC. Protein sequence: CASSDGLAAAYEQYF. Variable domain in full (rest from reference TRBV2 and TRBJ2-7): EPEVTQTPSHQVTQMGQEVILRCVPISNHLYFYWYRQILGQKVEFLVSFYNNEISEKSEIFDDQFSVERPDGSNFTLKIRSTKLEDSAMYFCASSDGLAAAYEQYFGPGTRLTVT.